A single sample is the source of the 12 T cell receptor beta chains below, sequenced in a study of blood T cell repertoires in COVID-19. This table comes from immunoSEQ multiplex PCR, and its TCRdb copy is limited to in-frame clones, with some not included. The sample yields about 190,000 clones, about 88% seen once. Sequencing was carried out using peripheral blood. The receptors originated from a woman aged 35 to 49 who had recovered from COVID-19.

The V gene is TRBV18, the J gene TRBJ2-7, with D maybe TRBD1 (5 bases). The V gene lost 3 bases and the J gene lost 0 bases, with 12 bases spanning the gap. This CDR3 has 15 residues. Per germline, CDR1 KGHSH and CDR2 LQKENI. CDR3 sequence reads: CASSPGQARSYEQYF. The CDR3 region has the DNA TGTGCCAGCTCACCGGGGCAGGCCCGCTCCTACGAGCAGTACTTC. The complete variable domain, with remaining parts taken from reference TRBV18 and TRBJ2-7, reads NAGVMQNPRHLVRRRGQEARLRCSPMKGHSHVYWYRQLPEEGLKFMVYLQKENIIDESGMPKERFSAEFPKEGPSILRIQQVVRGDSAAYFCASSPGQARSYEQYFGPGTRLTVT.

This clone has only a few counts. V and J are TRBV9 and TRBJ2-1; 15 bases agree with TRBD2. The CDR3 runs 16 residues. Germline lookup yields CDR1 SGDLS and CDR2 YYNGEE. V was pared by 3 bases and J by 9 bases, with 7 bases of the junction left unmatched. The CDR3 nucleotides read TGTGCCAGCAGCGCGGGCGGACTAGCGGGAGGGGGTGAGCAGTTCTTC. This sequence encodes CASSAGGLAGGGEQFF.

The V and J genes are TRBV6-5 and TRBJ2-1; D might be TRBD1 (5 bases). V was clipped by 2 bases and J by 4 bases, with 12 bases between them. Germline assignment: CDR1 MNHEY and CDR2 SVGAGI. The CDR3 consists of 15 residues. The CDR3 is CASSYRGLGYNEQFF. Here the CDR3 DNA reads TGTGCCAGCAGTTACAGGGGATTGGGATACAATGAGCAGTTCTTC.

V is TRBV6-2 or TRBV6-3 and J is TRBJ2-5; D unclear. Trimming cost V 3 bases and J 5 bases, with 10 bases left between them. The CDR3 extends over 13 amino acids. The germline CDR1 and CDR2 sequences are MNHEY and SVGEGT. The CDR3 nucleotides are TGTGCCAGCAGTTATTATCTCCGGGAGACCCAGTACTTC. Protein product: CASSYYLRETQYF.

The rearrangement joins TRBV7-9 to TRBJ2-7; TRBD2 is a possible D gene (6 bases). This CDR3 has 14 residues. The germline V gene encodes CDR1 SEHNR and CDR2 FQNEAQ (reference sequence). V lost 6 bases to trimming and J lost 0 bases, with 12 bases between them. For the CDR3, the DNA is TGTGCCAGCAGGGGCGGGACCAACTCCTACGAGCAGTACTTC. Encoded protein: CASRGGTNSYEQYF.

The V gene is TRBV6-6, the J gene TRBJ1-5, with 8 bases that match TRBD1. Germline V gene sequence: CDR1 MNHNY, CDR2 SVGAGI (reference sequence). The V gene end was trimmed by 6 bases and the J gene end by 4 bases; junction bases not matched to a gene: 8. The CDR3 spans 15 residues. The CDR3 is CASRGQGSDNQPQHF. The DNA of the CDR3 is TGTGCCAGCAGAGGACAGGGTTCAGATAATCAGCCCCAGCATTTT.

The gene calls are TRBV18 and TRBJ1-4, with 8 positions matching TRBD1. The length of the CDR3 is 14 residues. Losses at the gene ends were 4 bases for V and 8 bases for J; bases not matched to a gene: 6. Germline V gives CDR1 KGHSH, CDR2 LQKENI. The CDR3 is CASSLDRGYEKLFF. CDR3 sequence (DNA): TGTGCCAGCTCACTCGACAGGGGATACGAAAAACTGTTTTTT.

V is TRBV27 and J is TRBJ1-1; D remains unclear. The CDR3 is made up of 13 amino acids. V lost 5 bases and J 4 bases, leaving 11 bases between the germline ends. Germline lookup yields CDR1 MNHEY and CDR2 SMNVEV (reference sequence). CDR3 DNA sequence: TGTGCCAGCAGTAGTCTTCTAGGCACTGAAGCTTTCTTT. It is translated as CASSSLLGTEAFF.

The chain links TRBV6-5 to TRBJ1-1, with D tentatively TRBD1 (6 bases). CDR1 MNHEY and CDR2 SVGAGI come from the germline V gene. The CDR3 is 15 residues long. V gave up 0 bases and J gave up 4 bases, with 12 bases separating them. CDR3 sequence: CASSYSKGGGTEAFF. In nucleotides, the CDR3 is TGTGCCAGCAGTTACTCGAAGGGGGGGGGCACTGAAGCTTTCTTT.

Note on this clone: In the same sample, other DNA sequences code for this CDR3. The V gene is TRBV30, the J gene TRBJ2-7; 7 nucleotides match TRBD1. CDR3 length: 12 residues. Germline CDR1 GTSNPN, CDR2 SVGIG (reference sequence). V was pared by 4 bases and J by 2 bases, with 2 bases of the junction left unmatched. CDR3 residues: CAWNRGTYEQYF. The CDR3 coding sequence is TGTGCCTGGAACAGGGGTACCTACGAGCAGTACTTC.

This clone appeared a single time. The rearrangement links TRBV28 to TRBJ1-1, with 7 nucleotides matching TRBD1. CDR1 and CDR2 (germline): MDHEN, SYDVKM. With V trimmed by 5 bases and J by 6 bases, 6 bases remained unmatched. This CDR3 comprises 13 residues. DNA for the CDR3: TGTGCCAGCAGTCCAACAGGGGTGGCTGAAGCTTTCTTT. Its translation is CASSPTGVAEAFF.

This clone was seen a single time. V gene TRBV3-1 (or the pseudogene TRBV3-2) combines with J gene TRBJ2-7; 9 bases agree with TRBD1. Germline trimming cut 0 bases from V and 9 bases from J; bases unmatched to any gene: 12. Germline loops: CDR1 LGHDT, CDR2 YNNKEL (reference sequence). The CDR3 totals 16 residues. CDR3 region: CASSQESGTGILGQYF. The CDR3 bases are TGTGCCAGCAGCCAAGAATCCGGGACAGGGATTCTTGGGCAGTACTTC.